This T cell receptor (beta chain) was found in a study of blood T cell repertoires in COVID-19 (dated by TCRdb to 2020 to 2021). For the study in its entirety: Samples covering the acute and convalescent phases of COVID-19 were provided by collaborators in the United States, Italy and Spain. The material from the prospective study consisted of cDNA or gDNA derived from T cells, B-cell-depleted T cells, or PBMCs. Sample metadata almost always included a de-identified subject ID, COVID-19 status, age in years and sex. Where available, HLA class I and class II types were taken from metadata supplied by the sample provider and were not determined by assay-based typing. The samples were drawn from the first 160 participants of the ongoing ImmuneRACE study and from 950 to 1,500 subjects provided by 6 global collaborators. The repertoires were released in a freely available public database intended as a resource for research on the immune response to SARS-CoV-2. Deeply sampled blood TCRbeta repertoires from subjects exposed to, actively infected with, or recovered from COVID-19 were included in the dataset. What the study reported, not specific to this receptor: The amount of clinical and demographic metadata varied by source and participant and was provided uncurated.

TCRbeta CDR3 regions were amplified from genomic DNA using the immunoSEQ Assay, a bias-controlled multiplex PCR. On the authors' methods: The number of nucleated cells in each sample was estimated from the amplification of reference gene primers within the assay. Sequence reads were collapsed and filtered to measure the absolute abundance of every unique TCRbeta CDR3 rearrangement. Productive Simpson clonality was computed per sample as the square root of Simpson's diversity index over productive rearrangements. This immuneACCESS table, as held by TCRdb, lists in-frame sequences with V and J called but not all clones. Of the missing ones, under half trace to an unresolved V gene in checked studies; the others have no known cause. The V and J calls and clone size are taken from that table; D and trimming were inferred from the DNA. Recorded for this sample are under 200,000 clones; around 74% of them occurred a single time. Jointly, the top ten make up about 4% of the sample.

Collaborating institutions collected whole blood in K2EDTA tubes following their own protocols. For TCRbeta analysis, collaborator samples were shipped as frozen whole blood, as isolated PBMCs, or as DNA extracted from either sample type. As regards this clone: It lacks a known antigen. Qualities for individual bases were not recorded, and no much larger clone is one base off.

The germline V end is reduced by 4 bases and the J end by 5 bases; junction bases left unmatched: 8. Sequences SGHDN (CDR1) and FVKESK (CDR2) are obtained from the germline V gene. The CDR3 numbers 15 residues from cysteine through phenylalanine. Only the CDR3 region is kept as DNA, spanning 45 bases read in frame from base 1. The receptor chain draws on TRBV14 and TRBJ2-5; 9 bases in the middle match TRBD1. The TCR originated in a woman older than 75 with acute or convalescent COVID-19. Material: peripheral blood. The CDR3 amino acid sequence is: CASSRYGTGRETQYF. The DNA sequence is as follows: TGTGCCAGCAGCCGATACGGGACAGGGCGTGAGACCCAGTACTTC.